This TCR beta chain came from a study of T cell responses to AZD1222 COVID-19 vaccine (dated by TCRdb to about 2021). Notes on the research overall: TCR sequencing was performed for some 250 trial participants, of whom about 200 were given two doses of AZD1222 and around 25 were given two doses of MenACWY control vaccine. Trial participants were enrolled by age into subgroups of 18-55, 56-69 and 70-plus years, and 148, 28 and 57 TCR-sequenced participants, respectively, were included in these subgroups.

Reading from cysteine to phenylalanine, the CDR3 counts 13 amino acids. The entry retains the CDR3 DNA only, 39 bases that are in frame from base 1. V ends up 3 bases short and J 6 bases short, with an unmatched junction base count of 4. This specimen's time point label, per the study, means: about 28 days (+/-7) after the second vaccine dose. AZD1222 recipients given second doses at about 4 weeks or at about 12 weeks were pooled, since spike-specific TCR depth and breadth were not found to differ between the two schedules. Vaccinee samples were obtained from the UK trials COV001 and COV002, which included a single-blind randomized controlled phase 2/3 trial of AZD1222 (ChAdOx1 nCoV-19) in healthy adults. For TCRbeta chain sequencing, PBMC samples from trial participants were taken at day 0 and at day 28 after the second dose. This clone occurred once. Its recognized antigen is unknown. The sample holds no much larger clone one base away, and base qualities are not on file.

The CDR3 regions of human TCRbeta chains were analyzed by immunosequencing. In the source study's methods: TCRs in the repertoires were compared against a reference library of SARS-CoV-2-specific TCRs that had been generated with the MIRA antigen-specificity platform. Breadth was defined as the fraction of unique TCRs that were SARS-CoV-2-associated. Depth was defined as the fraction of total T cells that were SARS-CoV-2-associated. Using the MIRA data, each spike-specific TCR was mapped to the spike region that the TCR reacts to and placed in a CD4 or CD8 class. Log10-transformed breadth and depth values were compared by one-way ANOVA with Sidak's multiple comparisons tests. Not all clones reach the TCRdb copy of this immuneACCESS table, which keeps in-frame sequences only. Checked studies attribute under half of the gap to unresolved V genes and leave the rest unexplained. From that table come the V and J calls and clone size; the DNA was used to work out D and trimming. Present in this sample are 190,000 or so clones, roughly 92% of which were seen just once. The top ten constitute 1% of the sample.

Overall study results and their limits: Most participants were white British and females outnumbered males, and the authors suggested that clonal diversity may have been underestimated. Because no day 14 peak-response samples were available, repertoires were characterized only after the peak T cell response. Conclusions about previously exposed vaccinees are limited because only five or six AZD1222 recipients were SARS-CoV-2 seropositive at baseline. Nearly half of unique spike-specific TCRs reportedly recognized epitopes outside regions mutated in the B.1.351 and B.1.1.7 variants. In the small 56-69-year group, the increase in depth fell short of significance, most likely because of low power. After two AZD1222 doses, spike-specific TCR breadth and depth were significantly higher than at day 0 and than in MenACWY recipients. The vaccine-associated CD4 TCRs covered the entire spike protein, and the dominant responses fell in regions 160-218 and 743-854.

The clonotype originates from an adult who received the AZD1222 COVID-19 vaccine. The sequence joins TRBV12-3 or TRBV12-4 to TRBJ1-2, and 7 junctional nucleotides match TRBD1. The sequencing here drew on peripheral blood, taken 28 days after the second AZD1222 dose. The nucleotides read TGTGCCAGCAGTTTTATACAGGGGAATGGCTACACCTTC. Its protein is CASSFIQGNGYTF.